This T cell receptor beta chain comes out of a study of T cell responses to AZD1222 COVID-19 vaccine. The study, taken as a whole, reports: Repertoire samples came only from after the peak T cell response. Most donors were white British and more were female, and clonal diversity was possibly underestimated.

Here immunoSEQ multiplex PCR was the method, and the copy in TCRdb shows in-frame clones only, minus some. The sample yields about 120,000 clones, almost 95% seen once. Germline values: CDR1 MDHEN, CDR2 SYDVKM. This CDR3 has 15 residues. J lost 8 bases, V lost 5 bases, and 8 bases had no gene match. Concerning this clone: Antigen specificity is unknown.

The sequence was obtained from an adult who received the AZD1222 COVID-19 vaccine. The gene calls are TRBV28 and TRBJ1-6; 8 bases match TRBD1. This specimen consisted of peripheral blood, obtained 28 days after the second AZD1222 dose. The CDR3 DNA is TGTGCCAGCAGTCCCCGGACAGGGAGGGATTCACCCCTCCACTTT. Its protein product is CASSPRTGRDSPLHF.